The 4 T cell receptor beta chains below come from one sample, sequenced in a study of CD8 T cells in ankylosing spondylitis. The study, taken as a whole, reports: A TCR beta motif made of about 8 highly homologous variants seemed typical of ankylosing spondylitis blood.

Their antigen targets remain unknown. Each CDR3 protein is one row after TCRdb ran MiXCR on the 5' RACE reads. The sample has almost 400,000 distinct CDR3 sequences, around 22% seen once; the top ten hold 16%. The specimen was blood, either unsorted or a sorted T cell fraction (not recorded which). The origin of the receptors is a male donor with ankylosing spondylitis.

CDR3 region: CASSLISGLGDTEAFF. The CDR3 DNA reads as TGCGCCAGCAGCTTAATCTCGGGCCTGGGTGACACTGAAGCTTTCTTT. The chain links TRBV5-1 to TRBJ1-1; the D is unclear. The CDR3 loop spans 16 amino acids. In germline, CDR1 is SGHRS, CDR2 YFSETQ. Between the trimmed V and J ends, which lost 2 bases and 3 bases, there was a span of 17 bases.

This chain connects TRBV6-5 to TRBJ2-6; 9 nucleotides agree with TRBD1. Germline V gene sequence: CDR1 MNHEY, CDR2 SVGAGI. The trim removed 2 bases at V and 2 bases at J, leaving 4 bases unmatched. This CDR3 comprises 17 residues. Here the CDR3 reads CASSYGGQGAGANVLTF. CDR3 DNA: TGTGCCAGCAGTTACGGGGGACAGGGTGCTGGGGCCAACGTCCTGACTTTC.

This chain links TRBV3-1 with TRBJ2-1; D possibly matches TRBD1 or TRBD2 (5 bases each). CDR1 is LGHDT and CDR2 is YNNKEL in the germline V gene (reference sequence). The length of the CDR3 is 15 residues. The V and J ends lost 3 bases and 0 bases respectively, with 9 bases between them. CDR3 protein: CASSQGRSSYNEQFF. The CDR3 DNA is TGTGCCAGCAGCCAGGGACGGAGCTCCTACAATGAGCAGTTCTTC.

The chain couples TRBV7-6 to TRBJ2-5; the D is unclear. Germline CDR1 is SGHVS and CDR2 is FNYEAQ. This CDR3 spans 14 amino acids. The V end was cut by 5 bases, the J end by 4 bases, with 14 bases between. CDR3 in amino acids: CASSPHLGTETQYF. CDR3 DNA sequence: TGTGCCAGCAGCCCCCACCTCGGAACAGAGACCCAGTACTTC. Full variable domain (missing parts from reference TRBV7-6 and TRBJ2-5): GAGVSQSPRYKVTKRGQDVALRCDPISGHVSLYWYRQALGQGPEFLTYFNYEAQQDKSGLPNDRFSAERPEGSISTLTIQRTEQRDSAMYRCASSPHLGTETQYFGPGTRLLVL.